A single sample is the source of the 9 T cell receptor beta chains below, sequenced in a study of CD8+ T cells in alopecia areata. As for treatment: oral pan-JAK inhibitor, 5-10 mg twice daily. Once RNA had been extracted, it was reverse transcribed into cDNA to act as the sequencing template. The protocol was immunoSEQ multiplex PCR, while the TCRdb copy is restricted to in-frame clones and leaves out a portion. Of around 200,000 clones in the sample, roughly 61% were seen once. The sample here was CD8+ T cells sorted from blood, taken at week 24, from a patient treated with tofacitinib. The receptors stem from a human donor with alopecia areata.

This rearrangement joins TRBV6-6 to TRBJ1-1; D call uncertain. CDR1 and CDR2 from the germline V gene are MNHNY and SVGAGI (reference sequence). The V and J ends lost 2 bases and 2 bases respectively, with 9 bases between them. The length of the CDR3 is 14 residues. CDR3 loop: CASSYTSPNTEAFF. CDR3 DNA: TGTGCCAGCAGTTACACCAGTCCTAACACTGAAGCTTTCTTT.

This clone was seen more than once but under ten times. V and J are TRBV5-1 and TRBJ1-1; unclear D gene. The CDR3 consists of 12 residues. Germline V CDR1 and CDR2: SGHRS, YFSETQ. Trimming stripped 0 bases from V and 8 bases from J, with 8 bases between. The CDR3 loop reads CASSLDQLEAFF. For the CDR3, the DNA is TGCGCCAGCAGCTTGGATCAGCTCGAAGCTTTCTTT.

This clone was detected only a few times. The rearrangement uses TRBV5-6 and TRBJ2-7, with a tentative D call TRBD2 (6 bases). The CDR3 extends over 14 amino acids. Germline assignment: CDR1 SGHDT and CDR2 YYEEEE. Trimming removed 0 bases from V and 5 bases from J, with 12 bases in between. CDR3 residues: CASSLGRGIHEQYF. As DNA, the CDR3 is TGTGCCAGCAGCTTGGGGAGGGGTATCCACGAGCAGTACTTC.

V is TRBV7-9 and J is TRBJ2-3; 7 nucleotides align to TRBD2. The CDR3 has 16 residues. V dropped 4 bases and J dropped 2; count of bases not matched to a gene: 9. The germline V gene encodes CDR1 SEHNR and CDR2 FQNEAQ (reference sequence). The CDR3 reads CASSYPLAEPTDTQYF. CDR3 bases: TGTGCCAGCAGCTACCCTCTAGCGGAGCCCACAGATACGCAGTATTTT.

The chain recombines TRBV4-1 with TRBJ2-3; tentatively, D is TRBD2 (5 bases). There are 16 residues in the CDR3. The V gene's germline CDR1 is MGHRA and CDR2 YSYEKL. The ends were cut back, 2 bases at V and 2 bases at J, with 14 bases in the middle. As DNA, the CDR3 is TGCGCCAGCAGCCAAATTAGCGACCAATACACAGATACGCAGTATTTT. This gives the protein CASSQISDQYTDTQYF.

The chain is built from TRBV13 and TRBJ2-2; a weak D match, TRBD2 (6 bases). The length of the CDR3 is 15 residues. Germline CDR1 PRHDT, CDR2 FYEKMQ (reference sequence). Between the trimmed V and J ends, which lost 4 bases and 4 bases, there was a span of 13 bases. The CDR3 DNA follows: TGTGCCAGCAGCTCCCTCGGGCGGGGCACCGGGGAGCTGTTTTTT. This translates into CASSSLGRGTGELFF.

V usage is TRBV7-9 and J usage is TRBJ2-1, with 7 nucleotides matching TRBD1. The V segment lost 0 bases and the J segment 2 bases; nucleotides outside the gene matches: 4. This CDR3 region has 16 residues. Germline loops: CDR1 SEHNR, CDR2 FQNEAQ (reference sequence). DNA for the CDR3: TGTGCCAGCAGCTTAGCCCGACAGGGCCCCTACAATGAGCAGTTCTTC. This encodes CASSLARQGPYNEQFF.

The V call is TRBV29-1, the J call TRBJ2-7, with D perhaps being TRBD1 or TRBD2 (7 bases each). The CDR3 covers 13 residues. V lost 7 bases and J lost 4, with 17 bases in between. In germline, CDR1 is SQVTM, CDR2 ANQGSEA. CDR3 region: CSAHPGGGYEQYF. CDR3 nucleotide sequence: TGCAGCGCCCACCCAGGGGGAGGGTACGAGCAGTACTTC.

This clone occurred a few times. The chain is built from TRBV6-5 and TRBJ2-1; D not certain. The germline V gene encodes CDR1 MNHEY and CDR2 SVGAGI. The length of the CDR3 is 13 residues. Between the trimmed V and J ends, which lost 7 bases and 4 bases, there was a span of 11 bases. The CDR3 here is CASTKGAYNEQFF. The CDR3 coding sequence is TGTGCCAGCACCAAGGGTGCTTACAATGAGCAGTTCTTC.